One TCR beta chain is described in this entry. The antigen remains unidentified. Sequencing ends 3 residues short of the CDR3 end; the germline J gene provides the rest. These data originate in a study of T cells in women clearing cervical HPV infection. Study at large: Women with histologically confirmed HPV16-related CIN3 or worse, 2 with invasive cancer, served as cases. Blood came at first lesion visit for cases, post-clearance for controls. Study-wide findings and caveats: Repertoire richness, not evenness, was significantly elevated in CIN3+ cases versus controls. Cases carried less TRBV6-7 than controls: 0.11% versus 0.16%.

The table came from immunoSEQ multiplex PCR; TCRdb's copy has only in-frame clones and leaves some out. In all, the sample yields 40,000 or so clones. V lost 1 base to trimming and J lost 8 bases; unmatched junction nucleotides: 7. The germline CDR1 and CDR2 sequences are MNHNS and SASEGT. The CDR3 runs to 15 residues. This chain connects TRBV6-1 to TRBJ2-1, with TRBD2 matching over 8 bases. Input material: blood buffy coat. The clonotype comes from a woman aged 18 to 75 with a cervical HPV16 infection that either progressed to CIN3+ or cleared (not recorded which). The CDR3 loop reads CASSEDGTSYDEQFF. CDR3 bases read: TGTGCCAGCAGTGAAGACGGGACTAGTTATGATGAG.